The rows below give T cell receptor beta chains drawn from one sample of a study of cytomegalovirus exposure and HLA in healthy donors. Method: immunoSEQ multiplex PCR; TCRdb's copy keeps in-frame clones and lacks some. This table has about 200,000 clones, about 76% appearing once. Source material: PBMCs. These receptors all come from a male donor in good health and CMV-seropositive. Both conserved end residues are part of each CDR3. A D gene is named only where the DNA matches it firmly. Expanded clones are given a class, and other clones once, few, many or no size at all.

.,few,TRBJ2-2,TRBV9,CASSVDVSAGELFF,TGTGCCAGCAGCGTAGACGTTAGTGCCGGGGAGCTGTTTTTT
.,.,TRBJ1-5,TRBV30,CAWSSGVTSNQPQHF,TGTGCCTGGAGTTCCGGGGTCACTAGCAATCAGCCCCAGCATTTT
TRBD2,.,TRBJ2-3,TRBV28,CASSFPGTSKDTQYF,TGTGCCAGCAGTTTCCCCGGGACTAGCAAAGATACGCAGTATTTT
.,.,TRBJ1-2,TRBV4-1,CASSQESGYGYTF,TGCGCCAGCAGCCAAGAATCAGGATATGGCTACACCTTC
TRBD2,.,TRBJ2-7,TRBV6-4,CASSDSGTSGYYEQYF,TGTGCCAGCAGTGACTCTGGGACTAGCGGGTACTACGAGCAGTACTTC
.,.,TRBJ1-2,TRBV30,CACAETGGRYGYTF,TGTGCCTGTGCGGAGACGGGGGGACGTTATGGCTACACCTTC
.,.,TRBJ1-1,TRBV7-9,CASSRGQPLMNTEAFF,TGTGCCAGCAGTCGCGGACAGCCCTTAATGAACACTGAAGCTTTCTTT
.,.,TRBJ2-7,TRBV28,CASIKARVYEQYF,TGTGCCAGCATCAAAGCCAGGGTCTACGAGCAGTACTTC
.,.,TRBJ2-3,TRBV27,CASSLGPASTDTQYF,TGTGCCAGCAGTTTGGGCCCCGCTAGCACAGATACGCAGTATTTT
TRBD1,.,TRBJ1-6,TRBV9,CASSPDRINNSPLHF,TGTGCCAGCAGCCCGGACAGGATAAATAATTCACCCCTCCACTTT
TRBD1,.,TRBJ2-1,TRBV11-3,CASSLGDRAHEQFF,TGTGCCAGCAGCTTAGGGGACAGGGCCCATGAGCAGTTCTTC
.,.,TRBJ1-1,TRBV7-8,CASSFPLLPGGVTKTEAFF,TGTGCCAGCAGCTTCCCTCTCCTCCCGGGCGGGGTCACTAAGACTGAAGCTTTCTTT
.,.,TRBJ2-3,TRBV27,CASRRLGTVRSTDTQYF,TGTGCCAGCAGACGCCTGGGGACTGTAAGGAGCACAGATACGCAGTATTTT
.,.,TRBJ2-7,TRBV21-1,CASSKGEGGTVSYEQYF,TGTGCCAGCAGCAAAGGAGAGGGCGGGACAGTCTCCTACGAGCAGTACTTC
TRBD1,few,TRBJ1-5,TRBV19,CASRIHRGRGNQPQHF,TGTGCCAGTAGAATACACAGGGGGCGAGGCAATCAGCCCCAGCATTTT
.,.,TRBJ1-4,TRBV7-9,CASSLVGVNEKLFF,TGTGCCAGCAGCTTAGTTGGAGTTAATGAAAAACTGTTTTTT
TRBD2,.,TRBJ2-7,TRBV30,CALSSGSSYEQYF,TGTGCCTTGAGTAGCGGGTCGTCCTACGAGCAGTACTTC
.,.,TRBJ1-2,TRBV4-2,CASTPGGWEGYTF,TGTGCCAGCACCCCAGGCGGATGGGAGGGCTACACCTTC
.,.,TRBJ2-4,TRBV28,CASSFSALRNIQYF,TGTGCCAGCAGTTTTTCCGCGCTGAGGAACATTCAGTACTTC
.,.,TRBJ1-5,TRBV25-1,CASSSGYGTLIQPQHF,TGTGCCAGCAGTTCAGGGTACGGGACACTTATTCAGCCCCAGCATTTT
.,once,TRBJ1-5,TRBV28,CASIQGFDQPQHF,TGTGCCAGCATCCAGGGGTTCGATCAGCCCCAGCATTTT
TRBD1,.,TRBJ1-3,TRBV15,CATSRAEPGQRLSGNTIYF,TGTGCCACCAGCAGGGCGGAACCGGGACAGCGACTCTCTGGAAACACCATATATTTT
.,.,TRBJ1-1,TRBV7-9,CASSPRLPNTEAFF,TGTGCCAGCAGCCCCCGGTTACCGAACACTGAAGCTTTCTTT
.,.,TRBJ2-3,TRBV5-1,CASSLQRTDTQYF,TGCGCCAGCAGCTTGCAGCGAACAGATACGCAGTATTTT
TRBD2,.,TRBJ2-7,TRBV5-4,CASSLRAGGMDEQYF,TGTGCCAGCAGCTTGCGAGCGGGGGGAATGGACGAGCAGTACTTC
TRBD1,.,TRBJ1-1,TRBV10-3,CAISGQGALGTEAFF,TGTGCCATCAGCGGACAGGGGGCTCTGGGAACTGAAGCTTTCTTT
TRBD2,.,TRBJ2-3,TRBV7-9,CASSPGTSGRLQDTQYF,TGTGCCAGCAGCCCCGGGACTAGCGGGAGATTGCAGGATACGCAGTATTTT
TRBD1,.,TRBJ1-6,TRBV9,CASSGGQGGNSPLHF,TGTGCCAGCAGCGGGGGACAGGGAGGTAATTCACCCCTCCACTTT
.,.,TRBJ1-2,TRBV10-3,CAISELVNGYGYTF,TGTGCCATCAGTGAGTTAGTCAACGGCTATGGCTACACCTTC
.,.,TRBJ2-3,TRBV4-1,CASSANSDTQYF,TGCGCCAGCAGCGCTAACTCAGATACGCAGTATTTT
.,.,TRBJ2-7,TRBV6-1,CASIVREGVHEQYF,TGTGCCAGCATTGTTCGGGAAGGAGTCCACGAGCAGTACTTC
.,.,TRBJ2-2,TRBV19,CASRRGLELTGELFF,TGTGCCAGTAGGCGCGGCCTTGAGCTCACCGGGGAGCTGTTTTTT
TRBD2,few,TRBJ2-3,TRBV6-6,CASSLGGVEKADTQYF,TGTGCCAGCAGTTTGGGAGGGGTCGAGAAGGCAGATACGCAGTATTTT
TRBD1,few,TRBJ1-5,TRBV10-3,CAIGDRHNQPQHF,TGTGCCATCGGGGACAGACACAATCAGCCCCAGCATTTT
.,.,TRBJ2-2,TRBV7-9,CASSLLASPTGELFF,TGTGCCAGCAGCCTCCTCGCAAGCCCCACCGGGGAGCTGTTTTTT
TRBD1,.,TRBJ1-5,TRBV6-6,CASTPTGFQPQHF,TGTGCCAGCACCCCGACAGGGTTTCAGCCCCAGCATTTT
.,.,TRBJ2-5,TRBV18,CASSHDIEGETQYF,TGTGCCAGCTCACATGATATCGAGGGAGAGACCCAGTACTTC
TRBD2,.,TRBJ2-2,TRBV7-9,CASSLYPLVGTSGPGELFF,TGTGCCAGCAGCTTATATCCGCTAGTCGGGACTAGCGGCCCCGGGGAGCTGTTTTTT
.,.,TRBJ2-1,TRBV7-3,CASSLTSSYNNEQFF,TGTGCCAGCAGCTTAACGTCTAGCTATAACAATGAGCAGTTCTTC
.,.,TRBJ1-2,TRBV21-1,CASSDGANYGYTF,TGTGCCAGCAGCGACGGGGCTAACTATGGCTACACCTTC
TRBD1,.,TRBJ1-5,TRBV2,CASSKDRGAGISNQPQHF,TGTGCCAGCAGTAAAGACAGGGGTGCCGGTATTAGCAATCAGCCCCAGCATTTT
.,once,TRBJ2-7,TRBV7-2,CASSLGTYEQYF,TGTGCCAGCAGCTTAGGGACTTACGAGCAGTACTTC
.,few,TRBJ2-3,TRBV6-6,CASTPGGGSTDTQYF,TGTGCCAGCACCCCGGGGGGCGGAAGCACAGATACGCAGTATTTT
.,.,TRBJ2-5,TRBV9,CASSTHNTETQYF,TGTGCCAGCAGCACCCACAACACAGAGACCCAGTACTTC
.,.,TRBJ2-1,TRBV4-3,CASSPTGGPYNEQFF,TGCGCCAGCAGCCCTACGGGGGGCCCCTACAATGAGCAGTTCTTC
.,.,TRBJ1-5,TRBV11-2,CASSSRTGGGNQPQHF,TGTGCCAGCAGCTCCAGGACGGGGGGTGGCAATCAGCCCCAGCATTTT
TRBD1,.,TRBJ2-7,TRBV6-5,CASSHDRDRGLEQYF,TGTGCCAGCAGCCACGACCGGGACAGGGGCCTCGAGCAGTACTTC
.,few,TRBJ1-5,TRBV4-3,CASSHGYRNSNQPQHF,TGCGCCAGCAGCCATGGATACAGGAATAGCAATCAGCCCCAGCATTTT
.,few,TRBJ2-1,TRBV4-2,CASSQEQGSNPYNEQFF,TGTGCCAGCAGCCAGGAGCAGGGGTCCAACCCTTACAATGAGCAGTTCTTC
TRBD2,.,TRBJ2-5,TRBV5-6,CASSPGWASGRGGRETQYF,TGTGCCAGCAGCCCCGGGTGGGCGAGCGGGAGAGGGGGTAGGGAGACCCAGTACTTC
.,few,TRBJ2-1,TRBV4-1,CASSQRLEINNEQFF,TGCGCCAGCAGCCAGCGACTAGAGATAAACAATGAGCAGTTCTTC
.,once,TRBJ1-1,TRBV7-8,CASSLRLPEEAFF,TGTGCCAGCAGCTTAAGGCTCCCGGAGGAGGCTTTCTTT